The entry below gives a single T cell receptor beta chain sequence along with its context. Other DNA sequences in the same sample also yield this CDR3. Study members were between roughly 18 and 100 years old and lived in around 24 US regions. The data were produced by immunoSEQ multiplex PCR, yet TCRdb's version contains in-frame clones alone and is incomplete. The profile covers about 370,000 clones, with 75% to 90% appearing a single time and 0.95% to 1.1% taken by the ten largest. The record originates from a study of blood T cell repertoires in COVID-19. Study-level background: From T cells, B-cell-depleted T cells, or PBMCs came the material, which was cDNA or gDNA.

The trim removed 6 bases at V and 3 bases at J, leaving 6 bases unmatched. There are 14 residues in the CDR3. Germline V gene sequence: CDR1 KGHSH, CDR2 LQKENI. The sample was PBMCs or T cells enriched from blood (not recorded which). The source is a man younger than 35 who had recovered from COVID-19. The chain recombines TRBV18 with TRBJ1-2, with TRBD1 matching 8 bases. For the CDR3, the DNA is TGTGCCAGCTCCCTCGGACAGGGAGACTATGGCTACACCTTC. Translating gives CASSLGQGDYGYTF.